The present T cell receptor (beta chain) was sequenced within a study of T cells in women clearing cervical HPV infection. All participants had a single incident cervical HPV16 infection, and prevalent HPV16 infections were excluded. TCRdb's table, derived via immunoSEQ multiplex PCR, lists solely in-frame clones and lacks some. This table lists about 32,000 clones. Sequences were obtained from blood buffy coat. This sequence was found in a woman between 18 and 70 years old with a cervical HPV16 infection that either progressed to CIN3+ or cleared (not recorded which).

The CDR3 region is CASSPRTDTQYF. CDR3 bases read: TGTGCCAGTAGTCCCCGGACAGATACG. The chain combines TRBV19 with TRBJ2-3; D gene ambiguous. Read sequence stops 3 residues before the CDR3 end, and the germline J gene provides the missing end. V lost 5 bases and J 3 bases, leaving 6 bases between the germline ends. This CDR3 is 12 amino acids long. Germline V gene data show CDR1 as LNHDA and CDR2 as SQIVND (reference sequence). Filled out from reference TRBV19 and TRBJ2-3, the complete variable domain reads DGGITQSPKYLFRKEGQNVTLSCEQNLNHDAMYWYRQDPGQGLRLIYYSQIVNDFQKGDIAEGYSVSREKKESFPLTVTSAQKNPTAFYLCASSPRTDTQYFGPGTRLTVL.